This entry lists 26 T cell receptor beta chains sequenced from one sample in a study of human T cells and chemical hapten exposure. Stated time point: pre-sensitization, week 0. The treatment: therapeutic diphenylcyclopropenone sensitization with weekly scalp DPC. Using its own MiXCR run on the RACE reads, TCRdb lists one record per CDR3 protein. The sample gives about 380,000 distinct CDR3 sequences, 5% to 6.5% of which show up once; 2% to 3% is in the top ten. The starting material was whole blood, obtained in connection with sensitization to the hapten diphenylcyclopropenone (DPC). The receptors were gathered from a woman aged 50 to 60 with alopecia areata. Some clones in this sample may be carry-over from other donors' samples.

The chain uses TRBV2 and TRBJ2-1; no definite D call. The V gene lost 11 bases and the J gene lost 0 bases, with 8 bases spanning the gap. Germline V gene lookup returns CDR1 SNHLY and CDR2 FYNNEI. This CDR3 has 12 amino acids. The CDR3 bases are TGTGCCTCCGGAAGCTCCTACAATGAGCAGTTCTTC. Protein: CASGSSYNEQFF.

The rearrangement uses TRBV12-3 or TRBV12-4 and TRBJ1-1, with D unclear. The CDR3 sequence is 13 residues long. Trimming took off 5 bases at V and 8 bases at J, with 15 bases between the two ends. CDR3 sequence: CASSPMRAGEAFF. The CDR3 bases are TGTGCCAGCAGTCCCATGAGGGCGGGGGAAGCTTTCTTT.

This clonotype was seen a handful of times. The V call is TRBV7-2, the J call TRBJ2-3; possible D gene TRBD1, 6 bases. The germline V and J ends were trimmed by 4 bases and 2 bases, with 13 bases remaining between them. This CDR3 is built from 15 residues. From germline, CDR1 is SGHTA and CDR2 FQGNSA. This CDR3 reads CASSSQAGDTDTQYF. The CDR3 nucleotides are TGTGCCAGCAGCTCCCAGGCAGGGGACACAGATACGCAGTATTTT.

This clonotype turned up a few times. The J gene is TRBJ2-1, the V gene TRBV5-1; unclear D gene. The CDR3 spans 13 residues. Trimming stripped 0 bases from V and 9 bases from J, with 10 bases between. Germline V gives CDR1 SGHRS, CDR2 YFSETQ. The CDR3 nucleotides are TGCGCCAGCAGCTTGGGTGGTATGGGTGAGCAGTTCTTC. The encoded protein is CASSLGGMGEQFF.

This clonotype was recorded at least ten times. The J gene is TRBJ1-1, the V gene TRBV6-2 or TRBV6-3; no clear D gene. V lost 8 bases and J 4 bases, leaving 11 bases between the germline ends. The CDR3 extends over 12 amino acids. Germline CDR1 reads MNHEY; CDR2 reads SVGEGT. This CDR3 is CASGKWVTEAFF. The CDR3, as DNA: TGTGCCAGCGGTAAATGGGTCACTGAAGCTTTCTTT.

The sample holds a few counts of this clonotype. The chain combines TRBV18 with TRBJ2-4; 10 nucleotides align to TRBD1. CDR1 and CDR2 (germline): KGHSH, LQKENI. V was clipped by 4 bases and J by 5 bases; unmatched bases: 5. The CDR3 extends over 15 amino acids. The chain's CDR3 is CASSLQGQGQNIQYF. The CDR3 DNA sequence: TGTGCCAGCTCACTTCAGGGACAGGGGCAAAACATTCAGTACTTC.

This clonotype was seen repeatedly, ten times or more. The chain carries TRBV25-1 and TRBJ2-7; a weak D match, TRBD2 (6 bases). The ends were cut back, 6 bases at V and 4 bases at J, with 7 bases in the middle. The length of the CDR3 is 11 residues. Germline V lookup: CDR1 MGHDK, CDR2 SYGVNS. The CDR3 is CASSGGYEQYF. CDR3 coding DNA: TGTGCCAGCAGCGGGGGATACGAGCAGTACTTC.

Many counts were recorded for this clonotype. V is TRBV20-1 and J is TRBJ2-7; TRBD1 agrees at 7 bases. Losses at the gene ends were 4 bases for V and 5 bases for J; bases not matched to a gene: 11. This CDR3 is 14 amino acids long. CDR1 is DFQATT, CDR2 SNEGSKA, per germline (reference sequence). CDR3 in amino acids: CSATDTGASNEQYF. As DNA, the CDR3 is TGCAGTGCTACGGACACAGGGGCCAGTAACGAGCAGTACTTC.

This clonotype was counted a few times. CDR3 sequence (DNA): TGCAGCGTTGAAGAACAGGGAGCCTATGGCTACACCTTC. Translated, it gives CSVEEQGAYGYTF. The chain links TRBV29-1 to TRBJ1-2; D might be TRBD1 (6 bases). Trimming took 0 bases from V and 4 from J, leaving 9 bases between them. The germline CDR1 and CDR2 sequences are SQVTM and ANQGSEA. The CDR3 totals 13 residues.

This clonotype showed up just a few times. The chain carries TRBV25-1 and TRBJ2-2, with D unresolved. V gave up 5 bases and J gave up 5 bases, with 15 bases separating them. Germline V CDR1 and CDR2: MGHDK, SYGVNS. This CDR3 spans 15 amino acids. CDR3 in DNA: TGTGCCAGCAGTAAAACAGAAAAACAAACCGGGGAGCTGTTTTTT. As protein: CASSKTEKQTGELFF.

Many counts were recorded for this clonotype. This chain uses TRBV7-8 with TRBJ1-5; TRBD1 matches at 10 bases. With V trimmed by 7 bases and J by 5 bases, 5 bases remained unmatched. This CDR3 comprises 14 residues. The germline V gene encodes CDR1 SGHVS and CDR2 FQNEAQ. CDR3: CASTKTGGDQPQHF. In nucleotides, the CDR3 is TGTGCCAGCACCAAGACAGGGGGCGATCAGCCCCAGCATTTT.

This clonotype was found many times. V usage is TRBV20-1 and J usage is TRBJ2-3, with D maybe TRBD2 (5 bases). There are 13 residues in the CDR3. Trimming pared 5 bases from V and 2 bases from J, leaving 11 bases between. Germline loops: CDR1 DFQATT, CDR2 SNEGSKA (reference sequence). The CDR3 is CSAPAAPTDTQYF. CDR3 sequence (DNA): TGCAGTGCTCCAGCGGCCCCCACAGATACGCAGTATTTT.

The chain employs TRBV25-1 and TRBJ1-5, with a weak D call TRBD1 (6 bases). V was cut by 2 bases and J by 2 bases, with 7 bases left in between. The CDR3 totals 14 residues. CDR1 and CDR2 (germline): MGHDK, SYGVNS. CDR3 in amino acids: CASSENRGNQPQHF. The CDR3 DNA follows: TGTGCCAGCAGTGAAAACAGGGGCAATCAGCCCCAGCATTTT.

The rearrangement uses TRBV20-1 and TRBJ2-6; TRBD1 agrees at 11 bases. The CDR3 length is 17 residues. V shed 3 bases, J shed 0 bases, and the junction held 4 bases outside the gene matches. CDR1 and CDR2 from the germline V gene are DFQATT and SNEGSKA (reference sequence). The CDR3 DNA follows: TGCAGTGCTAGGTTCGGGACAGGGGGCTCTGGGGCCAACGTCCTGACTTTC. Protein sequence: CSARFGTGGSGANVLTF.

This clonotype has a count of ten or more. V usage is TRBV20-1 and J usage is TRBJ2-4, with 10 bases that match TRBD2. This CDR3 comprises 17 residues. Germline assignment: CDR1 DFQATT and CDR2 SNEGSKA (reference sequence). After removal of 3 bases from V and 1 base from J, the junction contained 9 bases not matched to a gene. CDR3 nucleotides: TGCAGTGCTAGGGTAGCGGGAGGCCGGGGGGCCAAAAACATTCAGTACTTC. It encodes CSARVAGGRGAKNIQYF.

This clonotype occurred many times. This chain connects TRBV7-4 to TRBJ2-1; D perhaps matches TRBD2 (5 bases). V lost 7 bases and J 0 bases, leaving 13 bases between the germline ends. The CDR3 has 15 residues. The germline CDR1 and CDR2 sequences are SGHVT and SQSDAQ. CDR3 in amino acids: CASNHIGSSYNEQFF. The CDR3 DNA sequence: TGTGCCAGCAACCACATAGGGAGCTCCTACAATGAGCAGTTCTTC.

A few counts support this clonotype. This chain connects TRBV18 to TRBJ2-7; D gene uncertain. V was cut by 0 bases and J by 7 bases, with 13 bases left in between. The CDR3 contains 14 residues. CDR1 KGHSH and CDR2 LQKENI come from the germline V gene. DNA for the CDR3: TGTGCCAGCTCACCACCGAACAGCTTTGGGGAGCAGTACTTC. Residues: CASSPPNSFGEQYF.

This clonotype was seen many times. The V gene is TRBV11-2, the J gene TRBJ1-2; tentatively, D is TRBD1 (5 bases). Trimming pared 1 base from V and 7 bases from J, leaving 13 bases between. Germline V lookup: CDR1 SGHAT, CDR2 FQNNGV. This CDR3 has 14 amino acids. The CDR3 nucleotides are TGTGCCAGCAGCTTAGGAGAGGGGACCAGTGGCTACACCTTC. Its protein product is CASSLGEGTSGYTF.

This clonotype was seen more than once but under ten times. The V call is TRBV20-1, the J call TRBJ2-3, with D perhaps TRBD2 (6 bases). This CDR3 spans 12 amino acids. Germline CDR1 is DFQATT and CDR2 is SNEGSKA (reference sequence). V was trimmed by 6 bases and J by 1 base, leaving 8 bases between them. CDR3 amino acids: CSATGGTDTQYF. The DNA for the CDR3 is TGCAGTGCCACGGGAGGCACAGATACGCAGTATTTT.

There are many counts of this clonotype. V is TRBV20-1 and J is TRBJ2-7; 8 nucleotides agree with TRBD2. Trimming removed 4 bases from V and 3 bases from J; junction bases left unmatched: 8. This CDR3 spans 14 amino acids. Germline lookup yields CDR1 DFQATT and CDR2 SNEGSKA (reference sequence). The CDR3 nucleotides are TGCAGTGCTACTCCCGGGAGGGAGTACTACGAGCAGTACTTC. Translating gives CSATPGREYYEQYF.

The chain recombines TRBV18 with TRBJ2-3; no clear D. The CDR3 contains 15 residues. Trimming removed 8 bases from V and 1 base from J, with 16 bases in between. The germline V gene has CDR1 KGHSH and CDR2 LQKENI. The CDR3 DNA reads as TGTGCCAGCCCACGTAACCCCCAGGGCACAGATACGCAGTATTTT. It yields the protein CASPRNPQGTDTQYF.

This clonotype was counted many times. The chain uses TRBV29-1 and TRBJ1-2, with TRBD1 matching 9 bases. V lost 4 bases, J lost 4 bases, and 10 bases stayed unmatched. The V gene's germline CDR1 is SQVTM and CDR2 ANQGSEA. The CDR3 has 15 residues. CDR3 sequence reads: CSVALDRGPFYGYTF. In DNA form, the CDR3 reads TGCAGCGTTGCCTTGGACAGGGGACCCTTCTATGGCTACACCTTC.

This clonotype was observed at least ten times. This rearrangement joins TRBV12-3 or TRBV12-4 to TRBJ2-2; 12 bases align to TRBD1. This CDR3 contains 18 residues. V shed 2 bases and J 6 bases; nucleotides not matched to a gene: 10. The CDR3 here is CASSLKGTGGSWPGELFF. The CDR3 bases are TGTGCCAGCAGTTTAAAGGGGACAGGGGGCAGTTGGCCCGGGGAGCTGTTTTTT.

This clonotype occurred a few times. The chain employs TRBV21-1 and TRBJ2-7; the table's D gene call, TRBD2, was not cross checked with the DNA. TRBV21-1 is listed as a pseudogene. The CDR3 is 15 amino acids. The DNA for the CDR3 is TGTGCCAGCAGCAAATGTCGCGGGCCCCCCTACGAGCAGTACTTC. As protein: CASSKCRGPPYEQYF.

The chain combines TRBV9 with TRBJ1-4; D remains ambiguous. This CDR3 is built from 15 residues. The germline CDR1 and CDR2 sequences are SGDLS and YYNGEE. Trimming took 4 bases from V and 3 from J, leaving 13 bases between them. The CDR3 DNA reads TGTGCCAGCAGCCCCACCGTTCTTCCTAATGAAAAACTGTTTTTT. It encodes CASSPTVLPNEKLFF.

This clonotype has at least ten counts. CDR3 nucleotide sequence: TGCGCCAGCAGTGGAAGCGGGAGCCCCCTGGAGACCCAGTACTTC. As protein: CASSGSGSPLETQYF. The chain uses TRBV10-1 and TRBJ2-5; 8 bases are shared with TRBD2. Germline V lookup: CDR1 WNHNN, CDR2 SYGVQD (reference sequence). The V and J ends lost 4 bases and 5 bases, in that order; junction bases with no gene match: 9. This CDR3 spans 15 amino acids.